This T cell receptor (beta chain) was obtained from a study of PD-L1 blockade in urothelial cancer. The wider study: Analysis of blood occurred 3 weeks (second dose) and 6 weeks after treatment start.

Trimming cost V 1 base and J 5 bases; bases outside gene matches: 12. Per the germline V gene, CDR1 is ENHRY and CDR2 is SYGVKD. The CDR3 is made up of 17 amino acids. Each patient supplied 1 to 8 pretreatment and on-treatment samples. Each PCR received spiked synthetic TCR analog templates. The assay was immunoSEQ multiplex PCR, and TCRdb's table has in-frame clones only and misses some. This table holds roughly 30,000 clones, around 87% found once. The source is a man aged 50 to 60 with urothelial cancer. The specimen comprised PBMCs, sampled around atezolizumab (anti-PD-L1) treatment. The chain carries TRBV10-3 and TRBJ2-5; 8 bases are a match to TRBD2. The DNA for the CDR3 is TGTGCCATCAGTGAGTTTACGAGCGGGAGTCCTAGGGAGACCCAGTACTTC. Translation gives CAISEFTSGSPRETQYF.